This is a list of T cell receptor beta chains from one sample in a study of cytomegalovirus exposure and HLA in healthy donors. The table came from immunoSEQ multiplex PCR; TCRdb's copy has only in-frame clones and leaves some out. The table shows about 160,000 clones, with roughly 85% occurring only once. The sequenced sample was PBMCs. These TCRs come from a man aged 40-49 years in good health and CMV-seronegative. Each CDR3 is given with its conserved first and last residue. Each record gives: V gene, D gene, J gene, clone size, CDR3 protein, CDR3 DNA. A D gene is named only where the DNA matches it firmly. The size field is filled for only some rows; it gives once, few, many or a size class.

v_gene: TRBV10-3
d_gene: TRBD2
j_gene: TRBJ2-1
abundance: .
CDR3aa: CAISESTRAGVNNEQFF
CDR3nt: TGTGCCATCAGTGAGTCGACTCGGGCGGGAGTGAACAATGAGCAGTTCTTC

v_gene: TRBV30
d_gene: .
j_gene: TRBJ2-3
abundance: .
CDR3aa: CAWRGAGGTQYF
CDR3nt: TGTGCCTGGAGGGGGGCGGGCGGGACGCAGTATTTT

v_gene: TRBV30
d_gene: .
j_gene: TRBJ2-1
abundance: .
CDR3aa: CAWSGGAAGMYNEQFF
CDR3nt: TGTGCCTGGAGCGGGGGTGCGGCGGGAATGTACAATGAGCAGTTCTTC

v_gene: TRBV2
d_gene: TRBD1
j_gene: TRBJ1-5
abundance: .
CDR3aa: CAITDRENQPQHF
CDR3nt: TGTGCCATCACCGACAGGGAAAATCAGCCCCAGCATTTT

v_gene: TRBV14
d_gene: .
j_gene: TRBJ2-1
abundance: .
CDR3aa: CASSQGGISYNEQFF
CDR3nt: TGTGCCAGCAGCCAGGGCGGGATTTCCTACAATGAGCAGTTCTTC

v_gene: TRBV18
d_gene: .
j_gene: TRBJ2-6
abundance: .
CDR3aa: CASSPLPIGGRTGANGLTF
CDR3nt: TGTGCCAGCTCACCCTTACCCATCGGGGGGCGAACTGGGGCCAACGGCCTGACTTTC

v_gene: TRBV6-5
d_gene: .
j_gene: TRBJ1-1
abundance: .
CDR3aa: CASRRGQPAEAFF
CDR3nt: TGTGCCAGCAGAAGAGGACAGCCGGCTGAAGCTTTCTTT

v_gene: TRBV10-3
d_gene: .
j_gene: TRBJ1-6
abundance: .
CDR3aa: CAISGGGATYNSPLHF
CDR3nt: TGTGCCATCAGTGGGGGTGGGGCAACCTATAATTCACCCCTCCACTTT

v_gene: TRBV5-1
d_gene: .
j_gene: TRBJ2-1
abundance: .
CDR3aa: CASSSLDEQFF
CDR3nt: TGCGCCAGCAGTTCCCTCGATGAGCAGTTCTTC

v_gene: TRBV6-5
d_gene: .
j_gene: TRBJ2-1
abundance: .
CDR3aa: CASSSPSGRSNNEQFF
CDR3nt: TGTGCCAGCAGTTCCCCTAGTGGGAGGTCTAACAATGAGCAGTTCTTC

v_gene: TRBV5-1
d_gene: TRBD2
j_gene: TRBJ2-1
abundance: .
CDR3aa: CASSFPGLAQNEQFF
CDR3nt: TGCGCCAGCAGCTTCCCCGGACTAGCGCAAAATGAGCAGTTCTTC

v_gene: TRBV27
d_gene: TRBD1
j_gene: TRBJ1-2
abundance: .
CDR3aa: CASSSWTGGGYTF
CDR3nt: TGTGCCAGCAGTTCCTGGACAGGGGGTGGCTACACCTTC

v_gene: TRBV5-6
d_gene: .
j_gene: TRBJ1-2
abundance: few
CDR3aa: CASSLSGFGYTF
CDR3nt: TGTGCCAGCAGCTTGTCGGGGTTTGGCTACACCTTC

v_gene: TRBV15
d_gene: .
j_gene: TRBJ2-5
abundance: .
CDR3aa: CATSRGSRGIGETQYF
CDR3nt: TGTGCCACCAGCAGAGGCTCGAGAGGGATCGGAGAGACCCAGTACTTC

v_gene: TRBV7-9
d_gene: TRBD1
j_gene: TRBJ1-1
abundance: .
CDR3aa: CASSPPRGLYTEAFF
CDR3nt: TGTGCCAGCAGCCCTCCCAGGGGGTTGTACACTGAAGCTTTCTTT

v_gene: TRBV13
d_gene: TRBD1
j_gene: TRBJ1-1
abundance: .
CDR3aa: CASSLGSTGFGTEAFF
CDR3nt: TGTGCCAGCAGCTTAGGCTCGACAGGGTTCGGCACTGAAGCTTTCTTT

v_gene: TRBV4-3
d_gene: .
j_gene: TRBJ2-7
abundance: .
CDR3aa: CASSQDLPTGRVLKIGIYEQYF
CDR3nt: TGCGCCAGCAGCCAAGATCTCCCGACTGGGAGAGTACTTAAGATTGGGATCTACGAGCAGTACTTC

v_gene: TRBV7-2
d_gene: TRBD2
j_gene: TRBJ2-7
abundance: .
CDR3aa: CASSLEGRGPSGISYEQYF
CDR3nt: TGTGCCAGCAGCTTAGAGGGGAGGGGCCCTAGCGGGATTTCCTACGAGCAGTACTTC

v_gene: TRBV2
d_gene: TRBD1
j_gene: TRBJ1-2
abundance: few
CDR3aa: CASKPHRQGYNYGYTF
CDR3nt: TGTGCCAGCAAACCCCACCGACAGGGTTATAACTATGGCTACACCTTC

v_gene: TRBV6-4
d_gene: .
j_gene: TRBJ1-5
abundance: .
CDR3aa: CASITTGLNQPQHF
CDR3nt: TGTGCCAGCATTACCACAGGGTTAAATCAGCCCCAGCATTTT

v_gene: TRBV19
d_gene: .
j_gene: TRBJ1-3
abundance: .
CDR3aa: CASFRGSGNTIYF
CDR3nt: TGTGCCAGTTTTCGCGGTTCTGGAAACACCATATATTTT

v_gene: TRBV6-1
d_gene: .
j_gene: TRBJ2-7
abundance: .
CDR3aa: CASSEGARVTYEQYF
CDR3nt: TGTGCCAGCAGTGAAGGGGCCAGGGTCACCTACGAGCAGTACTTC

v_gene: TRBV9
d_gene: .
j_gene: TRBJ1-1
abundance: .
CDR3aa: CASSVATSGLEAFF
CDR3nt: TGTGCCAGCAGCGTAGCTACGTCGGGACTAGAAGCTTTCTTT

v_gene: TRBV4-1
d_gene: .
j_gene: TRBJ2-1
abundance: once
CDR3aa: CASSQISARVTNEQFF
CDR3nt: TGCGCCAGCAGCCAAATTAGCGCGAGGGTGACCAATGAGCAGTTCTTC

v_gene: TRBV13
d_gene: TRBD2
j_gene: TRBJ2-7
abundance: .
CDR3aa: CASSSRTSTEQYF
CDR3nt: TGTGCCAGCAGCTCCAGGACTAGCACCGAGCAGTACTTC

v_gene: TRBV28
d_gene: .
j_gene: TRBJ1-5
abundance: .
CDR3aa: CATSVLARTNQPQHF
CDR3nt: TGTGCCACCTCAGTTCTAGCCCGAACCAATCAGCCCCAGCATTTT

v_gene: TRBV5-1
d_gene: .
j_gene: TRBJ2-5
abundance: .
CDR3aa: CASSSNRQETQYF
CDR3nt: TGCGCCAGCAGCTCGAACAGGCAAGAGACCCAGTACTTC

v_gene: TRBV28
d_gene: TRBD1
j_gene: TRBJ2-5
abundance: once
CDR3aa: CASSFPTGTGEETQYF
CDR3nt: TGTGCCAGCAGTTTTCCCACCGGGACAGGGGAAGAGACCCAGTACTTC

v_gene: TRBV5-5
d_gene: .
j_gene: TRBJ2-7
abundance: .
CDR3aa: CASSEGGEQYF
CDR3nt: TGTGCCAGCAGCGAGGGAGGCGAGCAGTACTTC

v_gene: TRBV27
d_gene: TRBD1
j_gene: TRBJ1-1
abundance: once
CDR3aa: CASGSRQGDLAFF
CDR3nt: TGTGCCAGCGGATCGCGACAGGGTGATCTAGCTTTCTTT

v_gene: TRBV5-1
d_gene: TRBD2
j_gene: TRBJ2-1
abundance: .
CDR3aa: CASSLVVAGDNEQFF
CDR3nt: TGCGCCAGCAGCTTGGTAGTTGCGGGAGACAATGAGCAGTTCTTC

v_gene: TRBV7-9
d_gene: .
j_gene: TRBJ2-7
abundance: .
CDR3aa: CASTFGGTAGEQYF
CDR3nt: TGTGCCAGCACCTTTGGGGGGACGGCGGGCGAGCAGTACTTC

v_gene: TRBV15
d_gene: .
j_gene: TRBJ1-5
abundance: .
CDR3aa: CATSRAIDQPQHF
CDR3nt: TGTGCCACCAGCAGAGCCATTGATCAGCCCCAGCATTTT